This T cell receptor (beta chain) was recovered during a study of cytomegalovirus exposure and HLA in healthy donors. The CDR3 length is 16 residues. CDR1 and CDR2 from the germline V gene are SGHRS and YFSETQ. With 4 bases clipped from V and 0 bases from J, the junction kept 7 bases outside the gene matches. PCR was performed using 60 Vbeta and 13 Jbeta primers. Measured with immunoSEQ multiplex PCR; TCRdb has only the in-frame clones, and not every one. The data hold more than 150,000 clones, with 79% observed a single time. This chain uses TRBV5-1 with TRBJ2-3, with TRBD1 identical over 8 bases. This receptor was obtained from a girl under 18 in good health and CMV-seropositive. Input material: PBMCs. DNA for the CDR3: TGCGCCAGCAGCCCACAGACAGGGGCTAGCACAGATACGCAGTATTTT. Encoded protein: CASSPQTGASTDTQYF.